Sequencing of this TCR beta chain was carried out in a study of blood T cell repertoires in COVID-19 (TCRdb year 2020). About the full investigation: The collaborator samples originated in the United States, Italy and Spain and spanned the acute and convalescent phases of COVID-19. The prospective study material was composed of cDNA or gDNA derived from T cells, B-cell-depleted T cells, or PBMCs. The dataset comprised deeply sampled blood TCRbeta repertoires from subjects exposed to, actively infected with, or recovered from COVID-19. A freely available public database, intended as a resource for researchers studying the immune response to SARS-CoV-2, is where the repertoires were released. The samples were drawn from two sources: the first 160 participants of the ongoing ImmuneRACE study, and 1,000 to 1,500 subjects contributed by 6 global collaborators. Nearly every sample came with metadata listing a de-identified subject ID, COVID-19 status, age in years and sex. Where available, HLA class I and class II types were taken from metadata supplied by the sample provider and were not determined by assay-based typing. The paper as a whole reports these results and caveats: The amount of clinical and demographic metadata varied by source and participant and was provided uncurated.

Comments on this clone: No cognate antigen has been identified for it. Per-base qualities were not stored, and no clone one base away is much larger.

Via the germline V gene, CDR1 is MDHEN and CDR2 SYDVKM. V loses 6 bases, J loses 8 bases, and the germline ends lie 16 bases apart. From cysteine to phenylalanine, the CDR3 is 14 amino acids long. Only the CDR3 portion is preserved as DNA: 42 bases, with reading frame beginning at the first base. TCRbeta CDR3 regions were amplified from genomic DNA by means of the immunoSEQ Assay, a bias-controlled multiplex PCR. Under the source paper's analysis protocol: Nucleated cell counts per sample were estimated from amplification of reference gene primers within the assay. To quantify the absolute abundance of each unique TCRbeta CDR3 rearrangement, sequence reads were collapsed and filtered. For each sample, productive Simpson clonality was calculated by taking the square root of Simpson's diversity index across productive rearrangements. Not all clones reach the TCRdb copy of this immuneACCESS table, which keeps in-frame sequences only. Checked studies attribute under half of the gap to unresolved V genes and leave the rest unexplained. V and J calls and clone size are as listed in that table; D and trimming were resolved from the DNA. Counted in this sample were about 330,000 clones; 80% to 95% of them appeared once. Clones ranked in the top ten supply about 18% of the sample.

In the prospective study, participants were roughly 18 to 100 years old, resided in fewer than 25 geographic areas of the United States, and were enrolled through a virtual design. In the prospective study, participants were assigned to cohorts based on the clinical history participants reported in a screening survey and a study questionnaire. ImmuneRACE Cohort 3 recovered participants were defined by two consecutive negative NP/OP PCR tests, healthcare professional clearance, or symptom resolution. Each participant in the prospective study had whole blood, serum and a nasopharyngeal or oropharyngeal swab collected by mobile phlebotomists. Participants in the prospective study had the option to provide additional blood draws and questionnaires over an approximately 2-month period. Before DNA extraction, prospective study blood samples were shipped either frozen or at room temperature.

Recombination connected TRBV28 to TRBJ1-4; tentative D gene TRBD1, with 6 bases matching. Sequenced material: PBMCs or T cells enriched from blood (not recorded which). The clonotype was recovered from a woman in her thirties who had recovered from COVID-19. The CDR3 is CASSRPGVGEKLFF. DNA sequence: TGTGCCAGCAGCCGTCCAGGGGTGGGGGAAAAACTGTTTTTT.